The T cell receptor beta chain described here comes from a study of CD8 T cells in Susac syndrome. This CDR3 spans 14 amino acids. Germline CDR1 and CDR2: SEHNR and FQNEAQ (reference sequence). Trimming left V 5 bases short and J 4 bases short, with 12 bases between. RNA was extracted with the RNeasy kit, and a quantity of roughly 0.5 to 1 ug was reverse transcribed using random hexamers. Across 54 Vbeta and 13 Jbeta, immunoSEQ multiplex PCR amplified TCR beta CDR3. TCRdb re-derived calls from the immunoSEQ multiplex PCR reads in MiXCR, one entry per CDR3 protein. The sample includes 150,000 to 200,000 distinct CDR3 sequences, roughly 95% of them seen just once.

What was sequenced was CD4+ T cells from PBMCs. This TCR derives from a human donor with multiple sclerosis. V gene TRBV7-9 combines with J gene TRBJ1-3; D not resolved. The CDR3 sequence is CASSPTSGGNTIYF. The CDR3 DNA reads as TGTGCCAGCAGCCCCACATCGGGGGGAAACACCATATATTTT.